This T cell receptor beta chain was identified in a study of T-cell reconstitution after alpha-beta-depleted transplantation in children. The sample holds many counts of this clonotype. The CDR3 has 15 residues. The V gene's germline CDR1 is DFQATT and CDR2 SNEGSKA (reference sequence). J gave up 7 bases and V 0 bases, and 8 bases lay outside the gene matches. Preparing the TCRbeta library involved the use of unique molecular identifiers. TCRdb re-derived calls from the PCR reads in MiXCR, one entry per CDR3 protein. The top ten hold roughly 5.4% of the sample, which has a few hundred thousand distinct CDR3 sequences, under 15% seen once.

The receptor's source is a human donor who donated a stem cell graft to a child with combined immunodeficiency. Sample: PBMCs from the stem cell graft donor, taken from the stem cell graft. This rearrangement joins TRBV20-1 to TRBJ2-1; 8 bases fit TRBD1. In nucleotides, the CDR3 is TGCAGTGCTAGAGATGGCAGGGGGCTATTAAATGAGCAGTTCTTC. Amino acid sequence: CSARDGRGLLNEQFF.